This T cell receptor (beta chain) was documented in a study of blood T cells in healthy people across ages. A note on this clonotype: The antigen is undetermined.

Study-wide results and limits: Diversity figures based on one million T cells were deemed too low. Higher diversity, along with more naive CD4+ cells, distinguished long-lived donors from aged donors. The study could not conclusively compare naive and antigen-experienced cells, given its unsorted PBMCs.

The CDR3 extends over 14 amino acids. Germline V gene lookup returns CDR1 SNHLY and CDR2 FYNNEI. Between the trimmed V and J ends, which lost 5 bases and 11 bases, there was a span of 21 bases. The authors ran a second PCR of roughly 6 to 12 cycles using a sample-barcoded 5' primer and a J-beta primer mix. Every sample gave at least 2.5 million paired-end reads containing CDR3. TCRdb re-called the 5' RACE reads with MiXCR, one entry per CDR3 protein. The top ten hold roughly 25% of the sample, which has around 500,000 distinct CDR3 sequences, more than 45% seen once. Sequencing was done on a sample of blood. This clonotype was sampled from an elderly man in good health. This chain links TRBV2 with TRBJ2-5, with a weak D call TRBD1 (6 bases). The CDR3 reads CASSQGQTYNEQYF. CDR3 coding DNA: TGTGCCAGCAGTCAGGGGCAGACCTACAATGAGCAGTACTTC.